Following are 7 T cell receptor beta chains from one sample sequenced in a study of T cell repertoires in aging, cancer and after chemotherapy. Amplification of TCR beta used genomic DNA extracted from peripheral blood. A mixed TRB-A/B primer pool amplified rearranged TRB by multiplex touch-down PCR. TCRdb used MiXCR to reprocess the multiplex PCR reads, holding one entry per CDR3 protein. Here the sample spans fewer than 15,000 distinct CDR3 sequences, under 30% being singletons. Sequenced material: blood. These receptors were obtained from a human donor in good health.

This clonotype was seen more than once but under ten times. CDR3 in amino acids: CSSRRTGPGAQAFF. The CDR3 nucleotides read TGCAGTTCCCGACGCACTGGGCCAGGAGCACAGGCTTTCTTT. V and J are TRBV20-1 and TRBJ1-1; D is ambiguous. There are 14 residues in the CDR3. V lost 8 bases and J lost 11, with 27 bases in between. Germline CDR1 reads DFQATT; CDR2 reads SNEGSKA (reference sequence).

By share, this clonotype ranks as medium-sized. The chain carries TRBV7-2 and TRBJ2-1; weak D call: TRBD1 (5 bases). The CDR3 totals 13 residues. CDR1 is SGHTA and CDR2 is FQGNSA in the germline V gene. The V and J ends lost 4 bases and 8 bases respectively, with 12 bases between them. The CDR3: CASSSTTDHEQFF. The CDR3 DNA follows: TGTGCCAGCAGCTCGACGACAGACCATGAGCAGTTCTTC.

This clonotype was found a few times. The chain carries TRBV12-3 or TRBV12-4 and TRBJ1-4, with D unclear. V dropped 5 bases and J dropped 5 bases, with 15 bases sitting between them. The CDR3 spans 15 residues. The CDR3 is CASSTRSGGNEKLFF. DNA of the CDR3: TGTGCCAGCAGTACTAGATCTGGCGGAAATGAAAAACTGTTTTTT.

This clonotype came up a few times. This chain connects TRBV10-1 to TRBJ1-4; TRBD1 is a possible D gene (5 bases). Germline-derived CDR1 and CDR2 are WNHNN and SYGVQD (reference sequence). The CDR3 spans 15 residues. Trimming cost V 3 bases and J 10 bases, with 18 bases left between them. The CDR3 DNA sequence: TGCGCCAGCAGTGAAGGGGCGGGGGGAGAGAGAAAACTGTTTTTT. Protein sequence: CASSEGAGGERKLFF.

In its sample, this clonotype is medium-sized. The gene calls are TRBV19 and TRBJ2-7; D is ambiguous. V was pared by 3 bases and J by 6 bases, with 6 bases between. CDR3 size: 11 residues. Germline loops: CDR1 LNHDA, CDR2 SQIVND (reference sequence). The CDR3 region is CASSIRSEQYF. The CDR3 DNA follows: TGTGCCAGTAGTATTCGGAGCGAGCAGTACTTC.

The V and J genes are TRBV15 and TRBJ1-6, with D uncertain. CDR3 length equals 15 residues. V lost 0 bases and J 5 bases, leaving 8 bases between the germline ends. CDR1 and CDR2 (germline): LNHNV, YYDKDF (reference sequence). The CDR3 nucleotides read TGTGCCACCAGCAGAGATGCCGGTAATAATTCACCCCTCCACTTT. It yields the protein CATSRDAGNNSPLHF.

This chain links TRBV5-1 with TRBJ1-2; D unclear. This CDR3 has 12 amino acids. Germline V gives CDR1 SGHRS, CDR2 YFSETQ. Trimming stripped 0 bases from V and 6 bases from J, with 6 bases between. DNA for the CDR3: TGCGCCAGCAGCTTGGGTTTAAATGGCTACACCTTC. Protein product: CASSLGLNGYTF.